What follows are 28 T cell receptor beta chains derived from one specimen sequenced in a study of cytomegalovirus exposure and HLA in healthy donors. PCR amplification relied on 60 Vbeta primers (plus 13 Jbeta primers). The repertoire was sequenced with immunoSEQ multiplex PCR; TCRdb's copy has only in-frame clones and lacks some. The data show roughly 180,000 clones, approximately 84% seen once. The sequencing input was PBMCs. The receptors were gathered from a man aged 25 to 45 in good health and CMV-seronegative.

J is TRBJ1-2 and V is TRBV28, with TRBD1 matching over 7 bases. V lost 6 bases and J lost 2; bases outside the gene matches: 6. The germline gives CDR1 MDHEN, CDR2 SYDVKM. CDR3 length equals 14 residues. This chain's CDR3 is CASSLTDRNYGYTF. The CDR3 DNA is TGTGCCAGCAGCCTTACGGACAGGAACTATGGCTACACCTTC.

The V call is TRBV2, the J call TRBJ2-6; D might be TRBD1 (6 bases). This CDR3 contains 15 residues. Germline CDR1 is SNHLY and CDR2 is FYNNEI. V was shortened by 1 base and J by 2 bases, with 6 bases between the two germline ends. The CDR3, as DNA: TGTGCCAGCAGTGAAGAGGGGGCTGGGGCCAACGTCCTGACTTTC. It specifies CASSEEGAGANVLTF.

This clone showed up just once. The rearrangement uses TRBV30 and TRBJ2-7, with no clear D. Trimming removed 2 bases at V and 6 bases at J, with 14 bases between. The V gene's germline CDR1 is GTSNPN and CDR2 SVGIG (reference sequence). CDR3 length equals 13 residues. CDR3 protein: CAWSPGSPGEQYF. The CDR3 coding sequence is TGTGCCTGGAGTCCCGGGTCCCCCGGCGAGCAGTACTTC.

This chain joins TRBV19 and TRBJ2-7; TRBD1 aligns across 7 bases. Germline lookup yields CDR1 LNHDA and CDR2 SQIVND (reference sequence). Trimming cost V 6 bases and J 1 base; bases outside gene matches: 6. The CDR3 runs 14 residues. The DNA of the CDR3 is TGTGCCAGTAGCCCAGGGGGTCCATCCTACGAGCAGTACTTC. Protein sequence: CASSPGGPSYEQYF.

The chain carries TRBV6-6 and TRBJ1-1, with 7 bases fitting TRBD1. This CDR3 is built from 15 residues. Germline lookup yields CDR1 MNHNY and CDR2 SVGAGI (reference sequence). V lost 1 base and J lost 1; bases outside the gene matches: 3. The CDR3, as DNA: TGTGCCAGCAGTTACTTAGGGGGCCCGAACACTGAAGCTTTCTTT. This gives the protein CASSYLGGPNTEAFF.

The chain employs TRBV18 and TRBJ1-1; perhaps TRBD1 as D (6 bases). Between the trimmed V and J ends, which lost 3 bases and 7 bases, there was a span of 12 bases. This CDR3 has 13 amino acids. Germline CDR1 is KGHSH and CDR2 is LQKENI. CDR3 loop: CASSPGANFEAFF. In DNA form, the CDR3 reads TGTGCCAGCTCACCGGGGGCTAATTTTGAAGCTTTCTTT.

CDR3 nucleotide sequence: TGTGCCAGCAGTCGACAGGGGTTGTCGGAAAAACTGTTTTTT. This translates into CASSRQGLSEKLFF. This chain connects TRBV2 to TRBJ1-4; TRBD1 matches 8 bases. V shed 5 bases, J shed 8 bases, and the junction held 7 bases outside the gene matches. Germline values: CDR1 SNHLY, CDR2 FYNNEI. The CDR3 spans 14 residues.

Notes on this clone: Other DNA sequences from this sample encode an identical CDR3 as well. J is TRBJ2-5 and V is TRBV5-1; 7 bases are a match to TRBD1. This CDR3 is 16 amino acids long. Germline V gene lookup returns CDR1 SGHRS and CDR2 YFSETQ. The V and J ends lost 0 bases and 1 base, in that order; junction bases with no gene match: 6. In nucleotides, the CDR3 is TGCGCCAGCAGCTTGGGGGGACAGTCCTTCCAAGAGACCCAGTACTTC. Translating gives CASSLGGQSFQETQYF.

The rearrangement uses TRBV7-2 and TRBJ2-7, with 12 bases aligning to TRBD2. Germline V lookup: CDR1 SGHTA, CDR2 FQGNSA. The CDR3 contains 16 residues. The ends lost 3 bases at V and 3 bases at J; junction bases unmatched: 6. The CDR3 protein is CASSFRWTSGDYEQYF. As DNA, the CDR3 is TGTGCCAGCAGCTTCCGATGGACTAGCGGGGACTACGAGCAGTACTTC.

Written as DNA, the CDR3 is TGTGCCAGCAGCTATGGGGACAGGGGGACAGATACGCAGTATTTT. The encoded protein is CASSYGDRGTDTQYF. This chain joins TRBV28 and TRBJ2-3, with 11 bases matching TRBD1. The CDR3 has 15 residues. The J segment lost 3 bases and the V segment lost 6 bases, leaving 5 bases of the junction unmatched. Germline CDR1 MDHEN, CDR2 SYDVKM.

The chain recombines TRBV28 with TRBJ2-1, with TRBD2 identical over 7 bases. V shed 6 bases, J shed 3 bases, and the junction held 8 bases outside the gene matches. The CDR3 spans 15 residues. Germline-derived CDR1 and CDR2 are MDHEN and SYDVKM. The CDR3, as DNA: TGTGCCAGCAGCTGGGGGGGAGCAGACTACAATGAGCAGTTCTTC. This translates into CASSWGGADYNEQFF.

This clone has only a few counts. This chain links TRBV6-1 with TRBJ2-6; the D is unclear. The CDR3 runs to 15 residues. V lost 7 bases and J 0 bases, leaving 10 bases between the germline ends. Per germline, CDR1 MNHNS and CDR2 SASEGT. DNA of the CDR3: TGTGCCAGCACCCCGGGTGGCTCTGGGGCCAACGTCCTGACTTTC. It encodes CASTPGGSGANVLTF.

The chain carries TRBV5-4 and TRBJ2-5, with 14 bases that match TRBD2. The CDR3 extends over 18 amino acids. In germline, CDR1 is SGHNT, CDR2 YYREEE (reference sequence). V trimming: 3 bases; J trimming: 5 bases; junction bases outside the gene matches: 12. This chain's CDR3 is CASSSGTSGSFGLETQYF. In DNA form, the CDR3 reads TGTGCCAGCAGCTCCGGGACTAGCGGGAGCTTTGGGTTGGAGACCCAGTACTTC.

This chain links TRBV27 with TRBJ1-5; 7 bases are shared with TRBD1. CDR1 MNHEY and CDR2 SMNVEV come from the germline V gene (reference sequence). V lost 2 bases to trimming and J lost 2 bases; unmatched junction nucleotides: 3. The CDR3 covers 15 residues. The CDR3 is CASSLTTGRNQPQHF. The CDR3 DNA reads as TGTGCCAGCAGTTTAACGACAGGGCGCAATCAGCCCCAGCATTTT.

The J gene is TRBJ1-1, the V gene TRBV6-1; D ambiguous. V was pared by 10 bases and J by 4 bases, with 13 bases between. Germline lookup yields CDR1 MNHNS and CDR2 SASEGT. The CDR3 totals 12 residues. Here the CDR3 reads CAIGGMGTEAFF. In DNA form, the CDR3 reads TGTGCCATAGGAGGGATGGGCACTGAAGCTTTCTTT.

This chain links TRBV6-5 with TRBJ2-7, with TRBD1 matching over 7 bases. The CDR3 sequence is 14 residues long. CDR1 and CDR2 (germline): MNHEY, SVGAGI. V lost 2 bases, J lost 4 bases, and 5 bases stayed unmatched. CDR3 residues: CASSYQQGTYEQYF. CDR3 in DNA: TGTGCCAGCAGTTACCAACAGGGGACATACGAGCAGTACTTC.

The V call is TRBV28, the J call TRBJ2-6; the match to TRBD1 covers 10 bases. Germline CDR1 MDHEN, CDR2 SYDVKM. The CDR3 runs to 16 residues. Trimming at V came to 10 bases and at J to 0 bases, leaving 6 bases not matched to a gene. This chain's CDR3 is CAIPGQGNSGANVLTF. The CDR3 DNA reads TGTGCCATCCCGGGACAGGGGAACTCTGGGGCCAACGTCCTGACTTTC.

The genes are TRBV6-6 and TRBJ1-6; perhaps TRBD1 as D (5 bases). The CDR3 loop spans 16 amino acids. Trimming took off 7 bases at V and 2 bases at J, with 15 bases between the two ends. Germline loops: CDR1 MNHNY, CDR2 SVGAGI (reference sequence). CDR3 DNA: TGTGCCAGCACCTCCAGGGCGGAGCCCTATAATTCACCCCTCCACTTT. This translates into CASTSRAEPYNSPLHF.

The chain has TRBV7-9 and TRBJ1-1; no definite D call. CDR1 and CDR2 (germline): SEHNR, FQNEAQ (reference sequence). The CDR3 has 12 amino acids. V was pared by 7 bases and J by 7 bases, with 13 bases between. For the CDR3, the DNA is TGTGCCAGCACCAGAGGCACTTTTGAAGCTTTCTTT. It codes for CASTRGTFEAFF.

The chain is built from TRBV2 and TRBJ2-3; 7 nucleotides agree with TRBD2. Trimming at V came to 9 bases and at J to 0 bases, leaving 15 bases not matched to a gene. The germline V gene encodes CDR1 SNHLY and CDR2 FYNNEI. The CDR3 is 17 residues long. The CDR3 reads CASRLGRASRSTDTQYF. CDR3 sequence (DNA): TGTGCCAGTAGACTAGGGAGGGCCTCCCGTAGCACAGATACGCAGTATTTT.

The J gene is TRBJ2-3, the V gene TRBV11-1, with 10 positions matching TRBD2. Germline values: CDR1 SGHAT, CDR2 FQDESV (reference sequence). V lost 3 bases, J lost 2 bases, and 5 bases stayed unmatched. The CDR3 spans 16 residues. The CDR3 DNA is TGTGCCAGCAGCTTGCAACTAGCGGGAAACACAGATACGCAGTATTTT. Its protein is CASSLQLAGNTDTQYF.

This chain joins TRBV2 and TRBJ2-5; TRBD2 matches at 8 bases. V shed 6 bases, J shed 0 bases, and the junction held 6 bases outside the gene matches. The CDR3 runs to 15 residues. CDR1 and CDR2 from the germline V gene are SNHLY and FYNNEI. CDR3 protein: CASRGKAGDQETQYF. The CDR3 DNA reads TGTGCCAGCAGGGGGAAAGCGGGGGACCAAGAGACCCAGTACTTC.

The rearrangement uses TRBV5-1 and TRBJ2-3; 8 bases are a match to TRBD2. V gave up 7 bases and J gave up 6 bases; unmatched junction bases: 10. Germline lookup yields CDR1 SGHRS and CDR2 YFSETQ. This CDR3 has 14 residues. CDR3 sequence: CASQLQRERDTQYF. The CDR3 DNA is TGCGCCAGCCAGTTACAGCGGGAGCGGGATACGCAGTATTTT.

This chain uses TRBV19 with TRBJ2-1; no reliable D call. Deletions cut 5 bases from V and 3 bases from J, with 14 bases between. This CDR3 has 15 amino acids. Germline CDR1 reads LNHDA; CDR2 reads SQIVND (reference sequence). The CDR3: CASSPAFRDYNEQFF. Here the CDR3 DNA reads TGTGCCAGTAGTCCCGCTTTTCGAGACTACAATGAGCAGTTCTTC.

This clone was observed a handful of times. The V and J genes are TRBV27 and TRBJ1-2; no clear D. V lost 2 bases and J 4 bases, leaving 8 bases between the germline ends. Per germline, CDR1 MNHEY and CDR2 SMNVEV (reference sequence). The CDR3 loop spans 13 amino acids. The CDR3 sequence: CASSLAGFYGYTF. CDR3 bases: TGTGCCAGCAGTTTAGCAGGATTCTATGGCTACACCTTC.

The rearrangement joins TRBV9 to TRBJ2-2; D is uncertain. The CDR3 runs to 13 residues. Deletions cut 2 bases from V and 8 bases from J, with 10 bases between. Germline loops: CDR1 SGDLS, CDR2 YYNGEE. The CDR3, as DNA: TGTGCCAGCAGCGTCCGAAGTACTGGGGAGCTGTTTTTT. Residues: CASSVRSTGELFF.

The chain uses TRBV10-1 and TRBJ2-3; D is unresolved. CDR1 WNHNN and CDR2 SYGVQD come from the germline V gene (reference sequence). The CDR3 length is 12 residues. V lost 2 bases and J lost 6, with 6 bases in between. In DNA, the CDR3 is TGCGCCAGCAGTGAGATCGTGGATACGCAGTATTTT. Its protein is CASSEIVDTQYF.

V gene TRBV18 combines with J gene TRBJ2-7, with TRBD1 matching over 7 bases. The germline gives CDR1 KGHSH, CDR2 LQKENI. The CDR3 is 14 amino acids. Trimming cost V 3 bases and J 3 bases; bases outside gene matches: 5. The DNA of the CDR3 is TGTGCCAGCTCACCGGACGCAGGGGGCTACGAGCAGTACTTC. Its translation: CASSPDAGGYEQYF.